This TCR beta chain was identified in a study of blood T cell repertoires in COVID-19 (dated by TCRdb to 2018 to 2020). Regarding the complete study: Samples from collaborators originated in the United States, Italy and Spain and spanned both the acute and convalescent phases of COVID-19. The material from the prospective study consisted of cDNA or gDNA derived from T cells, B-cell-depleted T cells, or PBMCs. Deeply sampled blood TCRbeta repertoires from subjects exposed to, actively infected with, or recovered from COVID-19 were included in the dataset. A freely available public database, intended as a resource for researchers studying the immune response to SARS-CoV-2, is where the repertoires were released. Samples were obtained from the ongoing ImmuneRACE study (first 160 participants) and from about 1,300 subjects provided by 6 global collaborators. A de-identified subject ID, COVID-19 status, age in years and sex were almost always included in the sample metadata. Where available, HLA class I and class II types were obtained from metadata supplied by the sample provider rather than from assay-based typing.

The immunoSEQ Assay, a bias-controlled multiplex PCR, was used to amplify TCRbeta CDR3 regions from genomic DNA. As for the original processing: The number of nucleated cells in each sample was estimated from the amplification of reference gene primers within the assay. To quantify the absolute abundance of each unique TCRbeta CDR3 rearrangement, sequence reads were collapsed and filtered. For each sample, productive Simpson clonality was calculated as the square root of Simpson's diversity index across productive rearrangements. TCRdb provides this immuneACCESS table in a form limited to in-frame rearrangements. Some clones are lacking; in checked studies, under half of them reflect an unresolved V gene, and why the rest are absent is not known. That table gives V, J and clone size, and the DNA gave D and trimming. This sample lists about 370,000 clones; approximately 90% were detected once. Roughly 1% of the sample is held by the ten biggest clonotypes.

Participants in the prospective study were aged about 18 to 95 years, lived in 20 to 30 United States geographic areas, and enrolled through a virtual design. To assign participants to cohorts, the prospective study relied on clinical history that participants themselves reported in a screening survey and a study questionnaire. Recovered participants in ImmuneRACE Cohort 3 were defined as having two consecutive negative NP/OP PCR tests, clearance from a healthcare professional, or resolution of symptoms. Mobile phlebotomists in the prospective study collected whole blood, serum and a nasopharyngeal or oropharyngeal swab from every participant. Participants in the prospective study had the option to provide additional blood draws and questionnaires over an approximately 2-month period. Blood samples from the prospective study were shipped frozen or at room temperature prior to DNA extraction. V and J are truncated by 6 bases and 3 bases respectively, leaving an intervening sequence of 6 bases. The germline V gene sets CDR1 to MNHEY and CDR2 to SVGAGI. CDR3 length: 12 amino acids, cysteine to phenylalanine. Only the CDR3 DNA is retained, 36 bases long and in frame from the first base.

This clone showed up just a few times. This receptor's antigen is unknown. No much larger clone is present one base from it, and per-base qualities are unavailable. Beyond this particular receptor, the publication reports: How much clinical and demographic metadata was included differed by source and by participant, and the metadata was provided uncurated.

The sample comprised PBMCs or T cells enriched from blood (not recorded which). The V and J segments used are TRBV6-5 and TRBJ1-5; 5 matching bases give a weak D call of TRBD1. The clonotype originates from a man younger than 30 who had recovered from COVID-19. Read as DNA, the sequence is TGTGCCAGCAGGGACACCAATCAGCCCCAGCATTTT. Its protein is CASRDTNQPQHF.